The rows below give T cell receptor beta chains drawn from one sample of a study of blood T cell repertoires in COVID-19. The protocol was immunoSEQ multiplex PCR, while the TCRdb copy is restricted to in-frame clones and leaves out a portion. This repertoire shows roughly 90,000 clones, over 80% found once; its top ten account for 2% to 2.5%. Sequencing was performed on peripheral blood. The receptors were gathered from a woman in her sixties or seventies with acute or convalescent COVID-19. Both conserved end residues are part of each CDR3. D genes are given only for firm matches. Clone sizes are given selectively: once, few, many, or a class where the clone is expanded.

clone_size j_call v_call d_call cdr3_aa cdr3_nt
- TRBJ1-2 TRBV5-4 TRBD1 CASIHDRQGLYGYTF TGTGCCAGCATCCATGACAGACAGGGACTCTATGGCTACACCTTC
- TRBJ2-1 TRBV4-1 - CASSQTSLGDNEQFF TGCGCCAGCAGCCAGACCTCCCTCGGGGACAATGAGCAGTTCTTC
- TRBJ1-5 TRBV29-1 TRBD1 CSVGGTASNQPQHF TGCAGCGTTGGCGGGACAGCTAGCAATCAGCCCCAGCATTTT
- TRBJ1-5 TRBV2 - CASSDGPHQPQHF TGTGCCAGCAGTGACGGTCCCCATCAGCCCCAGCATTTT
- TRBJ2-1 TRBV7-3 - CASSLGANEQFF TGTGCCAGCAGCTTGGGCGCGAATGAGCAGTTCTTC
- TRBJ2-7 TRBV7-2 - CASSLRTDYEQYF TGTGCCAGCAGTTTACGGACAGACTACGAGCAGTACTTC
- TRBJ1-5 TRBV7-9 - CASSSTAPSDQPQHF TGTGCCAGCAGCTCGACAGCTCCTTCTGATCAGCCCCAGCATTTT
few TRBJ2-2 TRBV5-5 - CASSSIRGNTGELFF TGTGCCAGCAGCTCTATTAGGGGGAACACCGGGGAGCTGTTTTTT
once TRBJ2-4 TRBV6-2/TRBV6-3 - CASSYGGAFHAKNIQYF TGTGCCAGCAGTTACGGGGGGGCCTTTCATGCCAAAAACATTCAGTACTTC
- TRBJ2-3 TRBV3-1/TRBV3-2 - CASSQGLVDTDTQYF TGTGCCAGCAGCCAAGGACTAGTAGACACAGATACGCAGTATTTT
- TRBJ2-1 TRBV3-1/TRBV3-2 - CASSQATYAYNEQFF TGTGCCAGCAGCCAAGCTACTTATGCCTACAATGAGCAGTTCTTC
- TRBJ2-1 TRBV18 - CASSPQDNEQFF TGTGCCAGCTCACCGCAGGACAATGAGCAGTTCTTC
- TRBJ2-1 TRBV18 - CASSPRTDPNEQFF TGTGCCAGCTCACCCCGGACAGACCCCAATGAGCAGTTCTTC
- TRBJ1-1 TRBV27 - CASSLSGQLNTEAFF TGTGCCAGCAGTTTATCAGGACAGTTGAACACTGAAGCTTTCTTT
- TRBJ2-3 TRBV14 TRBD1 CASSQGTGQTDTQYF TGTGCCAGCAGCCAAGGGACAGGGCAGACAGATACGCAGTATTTT
medium-sized TRBJ1-5 TRBV6-5 - CASRRGNQPQHF TGTGCCAGCAGGCGGGGCAATCAGCCCCAGCATTTT
- TRBJ1-5 TRBV2 - CASSEGVRGSNQPQHF TGTGCCAGCAGTGAAGGAGTGAGGGGGAGCAATCAGCCCCAGCATTTT
- TRBJ1-1 TRBV3-1/TRBV3-2 TRBD1 CASSSGGVGAFF TGTGCCAGCAGCTCAGGGGGCGTGGGGGCTTTCTTT
once TRBJ1-6 TRBV27 - CASRHFRDFRSPLHF TGTGCCAGCAGACATTTCAGGGACTTTAGGTCACCCCTCCACTTT
- TRBJ1-4 TRBV5-4 - CASSFYSATNEKLFF TGTGCCAGCAGCTTTTACAGTGCAACTAATGAAAAACTGTTTTTT
once TRBJ1-1 TRBV29-1 - CSGGGTNTEAFF TGCAGCGGAGGGGGAACGAACACTGAAGCTTTCTTT
- TRBJ1-5 TRBV19 - CASSQGVGQPQHF TGTGCCAGTAGCCAGGGTGTGGGCCAGCCCCAGCATTTT
- TRBJ1-2 TRBV5-6 - CASSLVAGGGYTF TGTGCCAGCAGCTTGGTGGCAGGAGGAGGCTACACCTTC
- TRBJ2-3 TRBV5-1 TRBD2 CASSTTSGGAYTDTQYF TGCGCCAGCAGCACGACTAGCGGGGGGGCTTACACAGATACGCAGTATTTT
- TRBJ2-5 TRBV5-1 TRBD2 CASSTGLAGGETQYF TGCGCCAGCAGCACTGGACTAGCGGGGGGAGAGACCCAGTACTTC
- TRBJ1-1 TRBV7-9 TRBD1 CASSGQGLSQAFF TGTGCCAGCAGCGGACAGGGGTTAAGTCAAGCTTTCTTT
few TRBJ1-6 TRBV27 TRBD1 CASSWGQGASPLHF TGTGCCAGCAGTTGGGGCCAGGGGGCATCACCCCTCCACTTT
- TRBJ1-2 TRBV28 TRBD1 CASSRLGQTYHGYTF TGTGCCAGCAGTCGGCTGGGACAGACCTACCACGGCTACACCTTC
- TRBJ1-5 TRBV3-1/TRBV3-2 TRBD1 CASSLNRGDQPQHF TGTGCCAGCAGCCTAAACAGGGGCGATCAGCCCCAGCATTTT
- TRBJ2-2 TRBV14 - CASSQGRYTGELFF TGTGCCAGCAGCCAGGGCAGATACACCGGGGAGCTGTTTTTT
few TRBJ1-1 TRBV28 - CASSQPGLYTEAFF TGTGCCAGCAGTCAACCGGGACTGTACACTGAAGCTTTCTTT
- TRBJ1-1 TRBV20-1 - CSAGRTEAFF TGCAGTGCCGGGAGGACTGAAGCTTTCTTT
once TRBJ2-1 TRBV4-2 TRBD1 CASSPGTGEAEQFF TGTGCCAGCAGCCCAGGGACAGGGGAGGCTGAGCAGTTCTTC
- TRBJ1-5 TRBV30 - CAWSVRGGDQPQHF TGTGCCTGGAGTGTACGGGGGGGTGATCAGCCCCAGCATTTT
- TRBJ1-5 TRBV19 - CASHRAQNQPQHF TGTGCCAGCCACAGGGCGCAGAATCAGCCCCAGCATTTT
- TRBJ1-4 TRBV12-3/TRBV12-4 - CASSFGRELKLFF TGTGCCAGCAGTTTTGGACGGGAGTTAAAACTGTTTTTT
- TRBJ1-1 TRBV19 TRBD1 CASTDRVNTEAFF TGTGCCAGTACTGACAGGGTGAACACTGAAGCTTTCTTT
- TRBJ1-1 TRBV10-3 - CAISDNSMNTEAFF TGTGCCATCTCTGATAATAGCATGAACACTGAAGCTTTCTTT
- TRBJ2-3 TRBV5-1 - CASSLVSGSNLDTQYF TGCGCCAGCAGCTTGGTGTCCGGGTCGAACTTGGATACGCAGTATTTT